This T cell receptor (beta chain) emerged from a study of blood T cells in healthy people across ages. Study at large: About one barcoded beta molecule per two T cells was captured by template switching.

CDR1 is SGDLS, CDR2 YYNGEE, per germline. CDR3 size: 15 residues. Donors were systemically healthy Caucasian individuals from Russia aged about 6 to 100 years. Notes on this clonotype: The antigen is not known. Germline is not matched at one junction end, which may reflect a read error.

Notes on the study in general: Changes seen in expanded clonotypes were possibly confounded by donor CMV status left unknown. Older age coincided with a roughly linear decline in TCR beta diversity per million T cells.

Combining a sample-barcoded 5' primer with a J-beta primer mix, a second PCR ran for about 6 to 11 cycles. Via MiXCR, TCRdb re-called the 5' RACE reads, giving one row per CDR3 protein. This table has 1.5 million to 2 million distinct CDR3 sequences, roughly 27% appearing once. The source is a woman in her twenties or thirties in good health. V is TRBV9 and J is TRBJ2-7; 8 bases fit TRBD2. The sample comprised blood. The CDR3 DNA is TGTGTCAGCAGCGTAGTGGATAGCGGGGTCTACGAGCAGTACTTC. As protein: CVSSVVDSGVYEQYF.